This T cell receptor beta chain is from a study of a mutant IDH1 vaccine in newly diagnosed glioma. For the study at large: The patients received vaccinations eight times, in weeks 1, 3, 5, 7, 11, 15, 19 and 23. Beforehand, treatment had been radiotherapy, temozolomide, or both; the majority received both.

V gave up 0 bases and J gave up 6 bases, with 25 bases separating them. This CDR3 region has 19 residues. From germline, CDR1 is SGHRS and CDR2 YFSETQ. In this sample, this clone turned up once. Its cognate antigen is unknown. The study's findings and limits: Pseudoprogression appeared unlinked to shifts in leading peripheral T cell clonotypes.

TCRdb's table, derived via immunoSEQ multiplex PCR, lists solely in-frame clones and lacks some. The repertoire includes tens of thousands of clones, roughly four fifths of them detected once, and about 3.4% sits in the top ten. Time point here: week 5, during vaccination. A single vaccine dose contained 300 ug of mutant IDH1 20-mer peptide, and topical imiquimod was used with it. Donors' newly diagnosed IDH1-mutant WHO grade 3 or 4 astrocytomas lacked nuclear ATRX. The receptor comes from a man aged 25-45 years with glioma. V usage is TRBV5-1 and J usage is TRBJ2-1, with D perhaps matching TRBD2 (6 bases). The material sequenced was PBMCs, taken from a glioma patient whose treatment included an IDH1 peptide vaccine. CDR3 nucleotide sequence: TGCGCCAGCAGCTTGGGATTCCCAGGCGGGATCCTACTAGGCAATGAGCAGTTCTTC. This translates into CASSLGFPGGILLGNEQFF.